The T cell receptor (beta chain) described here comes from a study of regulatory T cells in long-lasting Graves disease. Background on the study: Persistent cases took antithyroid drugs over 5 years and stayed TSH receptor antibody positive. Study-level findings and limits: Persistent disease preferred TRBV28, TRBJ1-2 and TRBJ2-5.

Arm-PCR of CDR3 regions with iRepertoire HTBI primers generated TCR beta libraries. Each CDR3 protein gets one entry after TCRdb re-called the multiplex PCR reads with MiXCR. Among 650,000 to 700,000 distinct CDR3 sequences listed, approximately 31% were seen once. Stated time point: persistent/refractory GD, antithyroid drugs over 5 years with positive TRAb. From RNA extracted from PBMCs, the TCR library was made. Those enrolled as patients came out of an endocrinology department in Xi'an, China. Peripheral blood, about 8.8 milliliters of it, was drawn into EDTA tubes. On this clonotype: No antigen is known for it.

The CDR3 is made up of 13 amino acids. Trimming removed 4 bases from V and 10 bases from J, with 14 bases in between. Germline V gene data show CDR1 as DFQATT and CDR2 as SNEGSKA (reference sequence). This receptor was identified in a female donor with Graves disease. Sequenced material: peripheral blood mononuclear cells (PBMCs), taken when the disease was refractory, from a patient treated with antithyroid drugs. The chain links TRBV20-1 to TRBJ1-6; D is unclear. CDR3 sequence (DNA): TGCAGTGCTACTCCTTCTACGGACTCACCCCTCCACTTT. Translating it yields CSATPSTDSPLHF.